The 22 T cell receptor beta chains in this list originate from one sample, sequenced in a study of CXCR3-negative and CXCR3-positive naive CD8 T cells. 5' RACE that incorporated UMI labels was used to prepare the TRB cDNA libraries. TCRdb re-called the 5' RACE reads and shows each CDR3 protein once, DNA omitted. The sample includes around 52,000 distinct CDR3 sequences. Sequenced: memory CD8+ T cells from blood. These receptors were obtained from a human donor in good health. Some clones in this sample may be carry-over from other donors' samples.

This chain connects TRBV7-9 to TRBJ2-7. The CDR3 contains 14 residues. Per germline, CDR1 SEHNR and CDR2 FQNEAQ (reference sequence). Here the CDR3 reads CASSLDGDTREQYF.

The J gene is TRBJ2-2, the V gene TRBV5-1. CDR1 SGHRS and CDR2 YFSETQ come from the germline V gene. The length of the CDR3 is 13 residues. This chain's CDR3 is CASMQVDTGELFF.

The chain joins TRBV14 to TRBJ2-1; the TRBD2 assignment by TCRdb is unverifiable without DNA. The CDR3 loop spans 15 amino acids. CDR1 SGHDN and CDR2 FVKESK come from the germline V gene. This CDR3 reads CASSQLAGGTGEQFF.

The rearrangement uses TRBV28 and TRBJ2-1; the D call from TCRdb, TRBD2, cannot be confirmed without DNA. This CDR3 spans 14 amino acids. CDR1 and CDR2 from the germline V gene are MDHEN and SYDVKM. CDR3 residues: CATTIPSGYNEQFF.

The chain employs TRBV29-1 and TRBJ2-5. CDR1 and CDR2 (germline): SQVTM, ANQGSEA. The length of the CDR3 is 12 residues. The CDR3 here is CSVEWFQETQYF.

The chain employs TRBV2 and TRBJ2-1; the TCRdb call, TRBD2, lacks DNA for checking. Looked up from germline, CDR1 is SNHLY and CDR2 is FYNNEI. The CDR3 totals 14 residues. CDR3 region: CASSDLTLADEQFF. Full variable domain (remainder filled in from reference TRBV2 and TRBJ2-1): EPEVTQTPSHQVTQMGQEVILRCVPISNHLYFYWYRQILGQKVEFLVSFYNNEISEKSEIFDDQFSVERPDGSNFTLKIRSTKLEDSAMYFCASSDLTLADEQFFGPGTRLTVL.

This chain uses TRBV15 with TRBJ2-7; TCRdb's assignment of TRBD2 cannot be checked, as there is no DNA. This CDR3 spans 15 amino acids. The germline V gene encodes CDR1 LNHNV and CDR2 YYDKDF (reference sequence). CDR3 residues: CATSRDLGGVHEQYF.

V gene TRBV7-9 combines with J gene TRBJ2-3; TCRdb returns TRBD2, unconfirmable since there is no DNA. Per the germline V gene, CDR1 is SEHNR and CDR2 is FQNEAQ (reference sequence). This CDR3 contains 16 residues. The CDR3 reads CASSLVLAGAPDTQYF.

The genes are TRBV29-1 and TRBJ2-4; the D call from TCRdb, TRBD2, cannot be confirmed without DNA. This CDR3 comprises 11 residues. In germline, CDR1 is SQVTM, CDR2 ANQGSEA. The CDR3 sequence is CSVRDRNIQYF.

This chain uses TRBV4-3 with TRBJ1-4. The germline V gene has CDR1 LGHNA and CDR2 YSLEER. The length of the CDR3 is 15 residues. CDR3 sequence reads: CASSQVWATNEKLFF.

The chain recombines TRBV7-9 with TRBJ1-5; TCRdb picks TRBD1, but there is no DNA to check that call. Germline assignment: CDR1 SEHNR and CDR2 FQNEAQ (reference sequence). The CDR3 sequence is 13 residues long. The CDR3 region is CASTQYPDQPQHF.

V usage is TRBV29-1 and J usage is TRBJ1-1. The CDR3 runs to 11 residues. Germline assignment: CDR1 SQVTM and CDR2 ANQGSEA. CDR3 amino acids: CSVAGLGEAFF.

The chain is built from TRBV6-4 and TRBJ2-2. CDR1 is MRHNA and CDR2 is SNTAGT in the germline V gene. This CDR3 is built from 13 residues. CDR3 amino acids: CVSSDSTSGELFF.

The chain links TRBV29-1 to TRBJ1-2; absent DNA, TCRdb's TRBD1 call cannot be checked. CDR3 length: 13 amino acids. In germline, CDR1 is SQVTM, CDR2 ANQGSEA. The chain's CDR3 is CSVADPEANGYTF.

The chain recombines TRBV6-2 or TRBV6-3 with TRBJ1-1. CDR3 size: 13 residues. Germline CDR1 and CDR2: MNHEY and SVGEGT. CDR3 region: CASSYAPNTEAFF.

This rearrangement joins TRBV7-8 to TRBJ2-1; TCRdb selects TRBD2, and the lack of DNA leaves this call unchecked. Germline V gene sequence: CDR1 SGHVS, CDR2 FQNEAQ. This CDR3 spans 17 amino acids. The CDR3 spells CASSMTSGGLLYNEQFF.

V is TRBV12-3 or TRBV12-4 and J is TRBJ2-7; lacking DNA, the TRBD1 call made by TCRdb goes unchecked. The CDR3 is 14 residues long. The CDR3: CASSSPGGVYEQYF.

This chain links TRBV7-2 with TRBJ2-5. Germline V gene sequence: CDR1 SGHTA, CDR2 FQGNSA. CDR3 length equals 15 residues. The CDR3 sequence: CASSLDDSTQETQYF.

The chain employs TRBV29-1 and TRBJ2-7; TCRdb calls TRBD1, which cannot be checked without DNA. Germline V lookup: CDR1 SQVTM, CDR2 ANQGSEA. The CDR3 has 11 amino acids. CDR3 in amino acids: CSVPGGVEQYF.

The genes are TRBV7-9 and TRBJ1-2; as DNA is missing, the TRBD1 call by TCRdb cannot be tested. From germline, CDR1 is SEHNR and CDR2 FQNEAQ (reference sequence). The CDR3 runs 14 residues. The CDR3 spells CASSLTGRVYGYTF.

The rearrangement uses TRBV28 and TRBJ1-2; TCRdb indicates TRBD1, and absent DNA this call remains unverified. Germline V gene data show CDR1 as MDHEN and CDR2 as SYDVKM. The CDR3 length is 15 residues. CDR3 residues: CASSFAGAGNYGYTF.

This rearrangement joins TRBV14 to TRBJ2-7. There are 13 residues in the CDR3. Per the germline V gene, CDR1 is SGHDN and CDR2 is FVKESK. CDR3 in amino acids: CASSPTDLGEQYF. Based on the CDR3 plus reference TRBV14 and TRBJ2-7, the full variable domain is EAGVTQFPSHSVIEKGQTVTLRCDPISGHDNLYWYRRVMGKEIKFLLHFVKESKQDESGMPNNRFLAERTGGTYSTLKVQPAELEDSGVYFCASSPTDLGEQYFGPGTRLTVT.